Following are 20 T cell receptor beta chains from one sample sequenced in a study of metastatic and nonmetastatic thyroid tumors. MiXCR re-clonotyped the PCR reads for TCRdb. The sample records about 15,000 clones, around 3.8% being singletons. Nobody among the patients had been given any treatment before thyroid surgery. The sequenced material came from tumor tissue. Every receptor here comes from a female donor with papillary thyroid cancer or a benign thyroid nodule (not recorded which). Some clones in this sample may be carry-over from other donors' samples.

The rearrangement uses TRBV12-3 or TRBV12-4 and TRBJ2-7; D could derive from TRBD1 or TRBD2 (5 bases each). Trimming cost V 7 bases and J 0 bases, with 13 bases left between them. This CDR3 spans 14 amino acids. CDR3: CASMGTVSSYEQYF. CDR3 coding DNA: TGTGCCAGCATGGGGACGGTGAGCTCCTACGAGCAGTACTTC.

This clone was seen more than once but under ten times. This chain links TRBV2 with TRBJ1-3; unclear D gene. The length of the CDR3 is 15 residues. V lost 2 bases to trimming and J lost 0 bases, with 8 bases between them. In germline, CDR1 is SNHLY, CDR2 FYNNEI. The CDR3 DNA reads as TGTGCCAGCAGTGAAACAAGTCTCTCTGGAAACACCATATATTTT. Protein product: CASSETSLSGNTIYF. Using reference TRBV2 and TRBJ1-3 for the parts outside the CDR3, the full variable domain is EPEVTQTPSHQVTQMGQEVILRCVPISNHLYFYWYRQILGQKVEFLVSFYNNEISEKSEIFDDQFSVERPDGSNFTLKIRSTKLEDSAMYFCASSETSLSGNTIYFGEGSWLTVV.

The gene calls are TRBV6-1 and TRBJ1-5, with 8 bases identical to TRBD1. The CDR3 loop spans 17 amino acids. Trimming removed 8 bases from V and 1 base from J; junction bases left unmatched: 13. The germline CDR1 and CDR2 sequences are MNHNS and SASEGT. CDR3 bases: TGTGCCAGCTCCGGGACAGGATCCCTATGGAGCAATCAGCCCCAGCATTTT. Its protein product is CASSGTGSLWSNQPQHF.

A few counts support this clone. The rearrangement uses TRBV27 and TRBJ2-7; 13 bases line up with TRBD2. The CDR3 contains 16 residues. Germline loops: CDR1 MNHEY, CDR2 SMNVEV (reference sequence). Germline trimming cut 6 bases from V and 2 bases from J; bases unmatched to any gene: 7. The CDR3 coding sequence is TGTGCCAGCAGCTATGCCGGGACTAGCGGGACCTACGAGCAGTACTTC. It specifies CASSYAGTSGTYEQYF.

The sample holds a few counts of this clone. The genes are TRBV28 and TRBJ1-5; D unclear. Germline lookup yields CDR1 MDHEN and CDR2 SYDVKM. CDR3 length: 15 residues. Trimming stripped 3 bases from V and 4 bases from J, with 13 bases between. The CDR3 protein is CASSFLLGANQPQHF. CDR3 DNA: TGTGCCAGCAGTTTTTTGTTGGGAGCTAATCAGCCCCAGCATTTT.

The J gene is TRBJ2-7, the V gene TRBV6-5; D remains unclear. Trimming removed 0 bases at V and 0 bases at J, with 9 bases between. Looked up from germline, CDR1 is MNHEY and CDR2 is SVGAGI. This CDR3 region has 15 residues. DNA for the CDR3: TGTGCCAGCAGTTACTCGTCGGGCAGCTCCTACGAGCAGTACTTC. As protein: CASSYSSGSSYEQYF.

J is TRBJ2-1 and V is TRBV27, with D maybe TRBD2 (6 bases). The germline V gene has CDR1 MNHEY and CDR2 SMNVEV (reference sequence). This CDR3 comprises 15 residues. Trimming left V 3 bases short and J 0 bases short, with 9 bases between. CDR3 bases: TGTGCCAGCAGTTTGGCGGGAATCTCCTACAATGAGCAGTTCTTC. This gives the protein CASSLAGISYNEQFF.

Sample share makes this clone medium-sized. The chain employs TRBV5-1 and TRBJ2-5, with TRBD1 as a possible D gene (5 bases). The CDR3 sequence is 15 residues long. From germline, CDR1 is SGHRS and CDR2 YFSETQ. V lost 2 bases and J 3 bases, leaving 14 bases between the germline ends. In DNA, the CDR3 is TGCGCCAGCAGCTTCCTAGGGGTCGCCAAAGAGACCCAGTACTTC. Protein: CASSFLGVAKETQYF.

There are many counts of this clone. The J gene is TRBJ2-3, the V gene TRBV6-4; D ambiguous. Germline CDR1 is MRHNA and CDR2 is SNTAGT. The V end was cut by 2 bases, the J end by 1 base, with 4 bases between. This CDR3 comprises 13 residues. The CDR3: CASSDRGTDTQYF. The CDR3, as DNA: TGTGCCAGCAGTGACAGGGGCACAGATACGCAGTATTTT.

Remarks on this clone: One end of the junction does not line up with germline, which may come from a read error. This sequence joins TRBV6-4 and TRBJ2-1, with 7 bases fitting TRBD1. The CDR3 runs 13 residues. CDR1 is MRHNA and CDR2 is SNTAGT in the germline V gene. CDR3 nucleotides: TGTGCCAACAGTGACAGGGTAAACAATGAGCAGTTCTTC. It is translated as CANSDRVNNEQFF.

This clone was seen a few times. At one end, the junction sequence differs from germline, possibly due to a read error. V gene TRBV7-2 combines with J gene TRBJ2-2; D is uncertain. Germline assignment: CDR1 SGHTA and CDR2 FQGNSA. The CDR3 is made up of 15 amino acids. CDR3 in DNA: TGTGCCAGCAGCTTAGAGGCGCCGGTCACCGGTGAGCTGTTTTTT. It encodes CASSLEAPVTGELFF.

In this sample, this clone turned up a few times. The chain couples TRBV5-1 to TRBJ2-1; D gene uncertain. The V gene lost 4 bases and the J gene lost 8 bases, with 16 bases spanning the gap. The CDR3 contains 14 residues. CDR1 is SGHRS, CDR2 YFSETQ, per germline. The CDR3 region has the DNA TGCGCCAGCAGCGGTAGTATGAGTTCGGATGAGCAGTTCTTC. It encodes CASSGSMSSDEQFF.

V usage is TRBV2 and J usage is TRBJ1-3; maybe TRBD1 (6 bases). Trimming left V 2 bases short and J 3 bases short, with 14 bases between. There are 16 residues in the CDR3. Germline V gene lookup returns CDR1 SNHLY and CDR2 FYNNEI. The CDR3 region has the DNA TGTGCCAGCAGTGAATATAGGGGGTCAAGTGGAAACACCATATATTTT. Its protein is CASSEYRGSSGNTIYF.

Only a few counts were recorded for this clone. At the DNA level, this CDR3 is encoded by other sequences in the same sample as well. The chain links TRBV7-2 to TRBJ2-2; possible D gene TRBD1, 5 bases. CDR1 and CDR2 (germline): SGHTA, FQGNSA. With 5 bases removed from V and 6 bases from J, the gap between germline ends came to 16 bases. There are 15 residues in the CDR3. The CDR3 coding sequence is TGTGCCAGCAGCAAACCGTTAGGGGTTTCCGGGGAGCTGTTTTTT. This gives the protein CASSKPLGVSGELFF.

This clone was seen a handful of times. The rearrangement links TRBV12-3 or TRBV12-4 to TRBJ2-2; D is uncertain. V was pared by 3 bases and J by 14 bases, with 16 bases between. The CDR3 runs 13 residues. CDR3 loop: CASSLVVGVELFF. CDR3 DNA sequence: TGTGCCAGCAGTTTGGTTGTTGGCGTGGAACTGTTTTTT.

V usage is TRBV6-1 and J usage is TRBJ2-6; tentative D call: TRBD1 (6 bases). CDR3 length: 15 amino acids. CDR1 MNHNS and CDR2 SASEGT come from the germline V gene. Trimming stripped 6 bases from V and 4 bases from J, with 13 bases between. The CDR3 protein is CASRIQGAGANVLTF. CDR3 bases: TGTGCCAGCAGGATACAGGGTGCAGGGGCCAACGTCCTGACTTTC.

As regards this clone: An end of the junction differs from the germline gene, which may be a read error. The chain carries TRBV19 and TRBJ1-1, with D maybe TRBD1 (5 bases). The CDR3 is 14 residues long. Per the germline V gene, CDR1 is LNHDA and CDR2 is SQIVND (reference sequence). CDR3 nucleotide sequence: TGTGCCAGTACCTCGGACACTTACTACACTGAAGATTTCTTT. Translation gives CASTSDTYYTEDFF.

The chain has TRBV6-5 and TRBJ2-5; 7 nucleotides agree with TRBD2. V gave up 2 bases and J gave up 3 bases; unmatched junction bases: 12. Germline values: CDR1 MNHEY, CDR2 SVGAGI. The CDR3 loop spans 17 amino acids. CDR3 DNA: TGTGCCAGCAGTTACGATCCGGGGGGTTGGCGTGAAGAGACCCAGTACTTC. Protein: CASSYDPGGWREETQYF.

The chain has TRBV30 and TRBJ2-3, with D perhaps assigned TRBD1 or TRBD2 (5 bases each). V lost 5 bases, J lost 6 bases, and 15 bases lay in between. The CDR3 runs 13 residues. The V gene's germline CDR1 is GTSNPN and CDR2 SVGIG (reference sequence). The CDR3 DNA is TGTGCCTGGTCCGGGACCTTCACGGATACGCAGTATTTT. The encoded protein is CAWSGTFTDTQYF. The full variable domain, its missing parts supplied by reference TRBV30 and TRBJ2-3, is SQTIHQWPATLVQPVGSPLSLECTVEGTSNPNLYWYRQAAGRGLQLLFYSVGIGQISSEVPQNLSASRPQDRQFILSSKKLLLSDSGFYLCAWSGTFTDTQYFGPGTRLTVL.

This clone showed up just a few times. V gene TRBV2 combines with J gene TRBJ1-1, with 7 bases aligning to TRBD1. Unmatched junction bases numbered 11, after V lost 6 bases and J lost 4 bases. The germline V gene encodes CDR1 SNHLY and CDR2 FYNNEI. The CDR3 loop spans 15 amino acids. The DNA for the CDR3 is TGTGCCAGCAGCCCATTAGACAGGGTTGGCACTGAAGCTTTCTTT. Translation: CASSPLDRVGTEAFF.